These T cell receptor beta chains were read from a single sample in a study of shared clonotypes between healthy human individuals. Measured with immunoSEQ multiplex PCR; TCRdb has only the in-frame clones, and not every one. The repertoire holds about 2.1 million clones, with about 94% as singletons. Sequencing was carried out using naive CD8+ T cells from PBMCs. The source of these receptors is a man in his late teens or twenties in good health. Some clones in this sample may be carry-over from other donors' samples. CDR3s include the opening cysteine and the closing phenylalanine or tryptophan. Each record gives: J gene, V gene, CDR3 protein.

TRBJ2-3 TRBV18 CASSPPRGADTQYF
TRBJ2-1 TRBV4-2 CASSQGHLLAPDNEQFF
TRBJ1-4 TRBV18 CASPHGLSNEKLFF
. TRBV2 CASTGGGSSYEQYF
TRBJ2-3 TRBV11-2 CASSFSGTSGNTQYF
TRBJ2-7 TRBV7-9 CASSSLGGEQYF
TRBJ2-7 TRBV19 CASSPHNRGSYEQYF
TRBJ1-4 TRBV7-9 CASSLSGQRLPEKLFF
TRBJ2-1 TRBV4-1 CASSHGPGQAYNEQFF
TRBJ1-1 TRBV5-8 CASSAAVITEAFF
TRBJ2-3 TRBV9 CASSVLRSPDTQYF
TRBJ2-5 TRBV29-1 CSVAPQGARETQYF
TRBJ2-7 TRBV29-1 CSVELFGTGVYEQYF
TRBJ2-2 TRBV9 CASSFSPRDGNTGELFF
TRBJ2-5 TRBV12-5 CASAPALGPGGETQYF
TRBJ2-7 TRBV11-2 CASRLGTGGAPTSSEQYF
TRBJ1-4 TRBV2 CASSEALRRKNEKLFF
TRBJ2-3 TRBV27 CAIRSGSSADTQYF
TRBJ2-3 TRBV10-3 CAIRPGGGSTDTQYF
TRBJ2-5 TRBV5-1 CASSLGGGQQETQYF
TRBJ1-1 TRBV28 CASSFTPRRAYTEAFF
TRBJ1-1 TRBV30 CAWSLDRNTEAFF
TRBJ2-1 TRBV28 CASSSQGHEQFF
TRBJ2-7 TRBV30 CAWGFGGAEYEQYF
TRBJ1-1 TRBV28 CAITRAGEHPPTEAFF
TRBJ2-2 TRBV10-3 CAINPGTPNTGELFF
TRBJ1-1 TRBV5-4 CASSSDKNTEAFF
TRBJ2-3 TRBV28 CASAARDRGSTDTQYF
TRBJ2-4 TRBV7-9 CASSLGAAKNIQYF
TRBJ2-1 TRBV25-1 CASSFGREIGEQFF
TRBJ1-1 TRBV28 CASSLTGIPEAFF
TRBJ2-1 TRBV29-1 CSVEVGLAGSSYNEQFF
TRBJ2-1 TRBV7-9 CASTQGRESPYNEQFF
TRBJ1-2 TRBV5-1 CASRVDANYGYTF
TRBJ2-7 TRBV4-3 CASRHKSQGPYEQYF
TRBJ2-5 TRBV10-2 CASRLHGDPPGTQYF
TRBJ2-7 TRBV6-1 CASKGFSYEQYF
TRBJ1-4 TRBV7-9 CASSGQGDHEKLFF
TRBJ2-7 TRBV13 CASSPNRGTSEVSSYEQYF
TRBJ1-2 TRBV4-1 CASSQARQGPFRGYTF
TRBJ2-2 TRBV9 CASSVALSGQGRGTGELFF
TRBJ2-7 TRBV27 CASTLTLAGSYEQYF
TRBJ2-2 TRBV7-9 CASSDPGNSNTGELFF
TRBJ2-2 TRBV5-6 CASTAENTGELFF
TRBJ2-7 TRBV2 CASSERSTLNYEQYF
TRBJ1-5 TRBV6-1 CASSEIGGTRNQPQHF
TRBJ1-1 TRBV19 CASSISAGPTTEAFF
TRBJ1-2 TRBV6-1 CASSARQGNYGYTF